The TCR beta chain described here comes from a study of T cells in Graves' hyperthyroidism and ophthalmopathy. Overall study context: Peripheral blood collection took place at initial diagnosis, before any treatment.

Researchers amplified the TCR beta CDR3 regions from RNA transcripts. Primed by the HTBI set, a first-round RT-PCR was run on the TCR CDR3. TCRdb reprocessed the multiplex PCR reads via MiXCR and lists one record per CDR3 protein. The repertoire holds about 360,000 distinct CDR3 sequences, roughly an eighth seen once, with around a tenth in the top ten. V was shortened by 0 bases and J by 3 bases, with 10 bases between the two germline ends. The CDR3 runs 14 residues. Germline CDR1 is SGHRS and CDR2 is YFSETQ. In its sample, this clonotype was seen many times. Stable Graves' hyperthyroidism denoted no ophthalmopathy progression over 18 months. Investigators excluded patients with uncontrolled infection, other autoimmune disease, pregnancy or lactation. The PBMCs studied were ones that came from about 9.9 ml fresh peripheral blood.

This clonotype was sampled from a woman younger than 30 with Graves' hyperthyroidism. Sequencing was carried out using blood. The chain links TRBV5-1 to TRBJ2-7; D is uncertain. The CDR3 DNA reads as TGCGCCAGCAGCTTGGAGGCCCAGAACTACGAGCAGTACTTC. This sequence encodes CASSLEAQNYEQYF.